One and the same sample provided the 30 T cell receptor beta chains below, sequenced in a study of blood T cell repertoires in COVID-19. The protocol was immunoSEQ multiplex PCR, while the TCRdb copy is restricted to in-frame clones and leaves out a portion. The top ten clones hold around 0.95% of a sample with about 480,000 clones, roughly nine tenths of them seen once. The material sequenced was peripheral blood. These receptors all come from a man aged 18 to 35 with COVID-19, enrolled during active disease.

The rearrangement joins TRBV29-1 to TRBJ1-2; 10 positions match TRBD1. The CDR3 extends over 13 amino acids. V shed 6 bases and J 4 bases; nucleotides not matched to a gene: 5. Germline V gene lookup returns CDR1 SQVTM and CDR2 ANQGSEA. CDR3 sequence: CSVRQGASYGYTF. The DNA of the CDR3 is TGCAGCGTCCGACAGGGGGCGAGCTATGGCTACACCTTC.

About this clone: Distinct nucleotide sequences in the sample also encode this CDR3. The chain uses TRBV2 and TRBJ1-5, with D possibly matching TRBD1 (6 bases). Deletions cut 8 bases from V and 2 bases from J, with 10 bases between. The CDR3 spans 13 residues. The germline gives CDR1 SNHLY, CDR2 FYNNEI. CDR3 loop: CASSRTGNQPQHF. The CDR3 DNA follows: TGTGCCAGCTCCAGGACAGGCAATCAGCCCCAGCATTTT.

The rearrangement uses TRBV14 and TRBJ2-1; D possibly corresponds to TRBD2 (7 bases). CDR1 is SGHDN, CDR2 FVKESK, per germline. The ends were cut back, 3 bases at V and 7 bases at J, with 16 bases in the middle. The length of the CDR3 is 15 residues. CDR3 residues: CASSHTGRGLNEQFF. The CDR3 DNA reads as TGTGCCAGCAGCCACACGGGGAGGGGGTTGAATGAGCAGTTCTTC.

The chain is built from TRBV28 and TRBJ1-5; 7 bases map to TRBD1. This CDR3 contains 13 residues. Trimming took 5 bases from V and 4 from J; bases not matched to a gene: 2. Germline V gene lookup returns CDR1 MDHEN and CDR2 SYDVKM. This CDR3 reads CASSTGANQPQHF. The CDR3 nucleotides read TGTGCCAGCAGTACAGGGGCAAATCAGCCCCAGCATTTT. The complete variable domain, with remaining parts taken from reference TRBV28 and TRBJ1-5, reads DVKVTQSSRYLVKRTGEKVFLECVQDMDHENMFWYRQDPGLGLRLIYFSYDVKMKEKGDIPEGYSVSREKKERFSLILESASTNQTSMYLCASSTGANQPQHFGDGTRLSIL.

The rearrangement uses TRBV5-1 and TRBJ1-1; D is undetermined. V lost 0 bases, J lost 4 bases, and 10 bases lay in between. The CDR3 has 14 amino acids. Germline CDR1 SGHRS, CDR2 YFSETQ. CDR3 region: CASSLDEGFTEAFF. The CDR3 nucleotides are TGCGCCAGCAGCTTGGATGAGGGTTTCACTGAAGCTTTCTTT.

The CDR3 region is CAWSVPGIVNSPLHF. The CDR3 region has the DNA TGTGCCTGGAGTGTACCCGGGATCGTTAATTCACCCCTCCACTTT. V and J are TRBV30 and TRBJ1-6; D unclear. Germline CDR1 reads GTSNPN; CDR2 reads SVGIG (reference sequence). CDR3 size: 15 residues. The V end was cut by 0 bases, the J end by 6 bases, with 12 bases between.

The J gene is TRBJ2-4, the V gene TRBV18, with 14 positions matching TRBD2. CDR3 size: 18 residues. Losses at the gene ends were 3 bases for V and 1 base for J; bases not matched to a gene: 5. The germline V gene has CDR1 KGHSH and CDR2 LQKENI. The CDR3 protein is CASSPTSGGALAKNIQYF. The DNA for the CDR3 is TGTGCCAGCTCACCGACTAGCGGGGGGGCCTTGGCCAAAAACATTCAGTACTTC.

V and J are TRBV7-9 and TRBJ1-4; TRBD1 agrees at 9 bases. The CDR3 is made up of 15 amino acids. CDR1 is SEHNR, CDR2 FQNEAQ, per germline (reference sequence). V lost 4 bases to trimming and J lost 8 bases; unmatched junction nucleotides: 8. The DNA of the CDR3 is TGTGCCAGCAGCTCTAGGGGGACAGGGTTCGAAAAACTGTTTTTT. Translated, it gives CASSSRGTGFEKLFF. Full variable domain (missing parts from reference TRBV7-9 and TRBJ1-4): DTGVSQNPRHKITKRGQNVTFRCDPISEHNRLYWYRQTLGQGPEFLTYFQNEAQLEKSRLLSDRFSAERPKGSFSTLEIQRTEQGDSAMYLCASSSRGTGFEKLFFGSGTQLSVL.

The chain joins TRBV7-9 to TRBJ2-7; TRBD2 matches 10 bases. The CDR3 has 15 residues. Losses at the gene ends were 5 bases for V and 2 bases for J; bases not matched to a gene: 6. The V gene's germline CDR1 is SEHNR and CDR2 FQNEAQ (reference sequence). In nucleotides, the CDR3 is TGTGCCAGCAGCCCCGCCCTAGCGGGAGCCTACGAGCAGTACTTC. Its translation is CASSPALAGAYEQYF.

The count of this clone is one. This chain connects TRBV6-2 or TRBV6-3 to TRBJ2-7, with 7 bases identical to TRBD2. After removal of 7 bases from V and 3 bases from J, the junction contained 9 bases not matched to a gene. This CDR3 has 14 residues. The germline CDR1 and CDR2 sequences are MNHEY and SVGEGT. This CDR3 is CASTPPGGSYEQYF. CDR3 in DNA: TGTGCCAGCACCCCCCCGGGCGGGAGCTACGAGCAGTACTTC.

This chain links TRBV6-6 with TRBJ1-4; 8 bases line up with TRBD1. Per germline, CDR1 MNHNY and CDR2 SVGAGI (reference sequence). The CDR3 is made up of 15 amino acids. The junction had 4 bases not matched to a gene; V was cut back by 1 base and J by 6 bases. CDR3 protein: CASSYLQGVDEKLFF. The CDR3 bases are TGTGCCAGCAGTTACTTACAGGGGGTAGATGAAAAACTGTTTTTT.

The chain uses TRBV11-2 and TRBJ2-7, with TRBD1 matching 8 bases. Trimming removed 4 bases from V and 1 base from J; junction bases left unmatched: 9. The germline V gene has CDR1 SGHAT and CDR2 FQNNGV. The CDR3 is made up of 16 amino acids. The CDR3 sequence is CASSSLTGTGSYEQYF. The DNA for the CDR3 is TGTGCCAGCAGCTCACTGACCGGGACAGGATCCTACGAGCAGTACTTC.

The chain combines TRBV4-1 with TRBJ2-1; 11 bases fit TRBD2. The CDR3 runs to 18 residues. The V and J ends lost 0 bases and 4 bases, in that order; junction bases with no gene match: 8. CDR1 is MGHRA, CDR2 YSYEKL, per germline. Written as DNA, the CDR3 is TGCGCCAGCAGCCAAGAAGGACTCGGGACTAGCGGTTACAATGAGCAGTTCTTC. It translates to CASSQEGLGTSGYNEQFF.

The chain links TRBV6-5 to TRBJ2-2; no definite D call. The CDR3 sequence is 12 residues long. V was clipped by 5 bases and J by 8 bases, with 9 bases between them. Per the germline V gene, CDR1 is MNHEY and CDR2 is SVGAGI. The CDR3 sequence: CASSTEAGELFF. CDR3 DNA sequence: TGTGCCAGCAGTACCGAGGCAGGGGAGCTGTTTTTT.

V usage is TRBV18 and J usage is TRBJ1-5; no clear D. Germline loops: CDR1 KGHSH, CDR2 LQKENI. This CDR3 spans 18 amino acids. V was clipped by 6 bases and J by 0 bases, with 21 bases between them. CDR3 DNA: TGTGCCAGCTCGCCTTCTATTCCCTCGCAATATAGCAATCAGCCCCAGCATTTT. Its translation is CASSPSIPSQYSNQPQHF.

The rearrangement joins TRBV27 to TRBJ2-3; the D gene is possibly TRBD1 (5 bases). Trimming shortened V by 2 bases and J by 1 base, and 13 bases separated the two germline ends. This CDR3 comprises 16 residues. Germline-derived CDR1 and CDR2 are MNHEY and SMNVEV (reference sequence). CDR3 sequence reads: CASSLRARARTDTQYF. Here the CDR3 DNA reads TGTGCCAGCAGTTTACGAGCCAGGGCCCGCACAGATACGCAGTATTTT.

The chain employs TRBV24-1 and TRBJ2-1, with TRBD2 matching 7 bases. After removal of 9 bases from V and 14 bases from J, the junction contained 6 bases not matched to a gene. CDR3 length equals 10 residues. Germline CDR1 is KGHDR and CDR2 is SFDVKD. The CDR3 reads CATYLGGEFF. In DNA, the CDR3 is TGTGCCACCTACCTGGGGGGGGAGTTCTTC.

This sequence joins TRBV7-9 and TRBJ2-2, with unresolved D. Germline-derived CDR1 and CDR2 are SEHNR and FQNEAQ (reference sequence). The V end lost 0 bases, the J end lost 4 bases, and 9 bases lay between the germline ends. The length of the CDR3 is 15 residues. CDR3 region: CASSLALSSTGELFF. CDR3 DNA: TGTGCCAGCAGCTTAGCTTTATCGAGCACCGGGGAGCTGTTTTTT. Based on the CDR3 plus reference TRBV7-9 and TRBJ2-2, the full variable domain is DTGVSQNPRHKITKRGQNVTFRCDPISEHNRLYWYRQTLGQGPEFLTYFQNEAQLEKSRLLSDRFSAERPKGSFSTLEIQRTEQGDSAMYLCASSLALSSTGELFFGEGSRLTVL.

This clone was recorded once. The chain recombines TRBV7-6 with TRBJ2-1; 7 bases are shared with TRBD1. The CDR3 runs to 15 residues. The V gene's germline CDR1 is SGHVS and CDR2 FNYEAQ. Trimming took 1 base from V and 2 from J; bases not matched to a gene: 2. In DNA form, the CDR3 reads TGTGCCAGCAGCTTAGGACAGGGCCCCTACAATGAGCAGTTCTTC. It codes for CASSLGQGPYNEQFF.

CDR3: CASSFDRIYGYTF. DNA for the CDR3: TGTGCCAGCAGTTTTGACAGGATCTACGGCTACACCTTC. This chain links TRBV6-6 with TRBJ1-2; possible D gene TRBD1, 6 bases. V was trimmed by 4 bases and J by 8 bases, leaving 14 bases between them. This CDR3 is built from 13 residues. CDR1 MNHNY and CDR2 SVGAGI come from the germline V gene (reference sequence).

The rearrangement links TRBV6-6 to TRBJ2-7; D is unresolved. Trimming stripped 0 bases from V and 2 bases from J, with 11 bases between. The CDR3 is 15 residues long. Germline V gene data show CDR1 as MNHNY and CDR2 as SVGAGI (reference sequence). CDR3 nucleotides: TGTGCCAGCAGTTACTCGAAACTTGATACCTACGAGCAGTACTTC. Translation: CASSYSKLDTYEQYF.

The genes are TRBV7-8 and TRBJ2-7; 7 bases agree with TRBD2. The V and J ends lost 5 bases and 3 bases, in that order; junction bases with no gene match: 7. Germline CDR1 SGHVS, CDR2 FQNEAQ. This CDR3 has 14 amino acids. The CDR3 spells CASSVESGNYEQYF. The CDR3 coding sequence is TGTGCCAGCAGCGTCGAAAGCGGGAACTACGAGCAGTACTTC.

The V gene is TRBV12-5, the J gene TRBJ2-3, with D possibly TRBD2 on 5 matching bases. The germline V gene encodes CDR1 LGHNT and CDR2 FRNRAP. The CDR3 is made up of 17 amino acids. Trimming cost V 0 bases and J 2 bases, with 15 bases left between them. The CDR3 bases are TGTGCTAGTGGTTTGGTACTAGGTAGGTCCCCCACAGATACGCAGTATTTT. Its protein is CASGLVLGRSPTDTQYF. Full variable domain (remainder filled in from reference TRBV12-5 and TRBJ2-3): DARVTQTPRHKVTEMGQEVTMRCQPILGHNTVFWYRQTMMQGLELLAYFRNRAPLDDSGMPKDRFSAEMPDATLATLKIQPSEPRDSAVYFCASGLVLGRSPTDTQYFGPGTRLTVL.

This chain uses TRBV7-2 with TRBJ1-1; 9 bases line up with TRBD1. Trimming at V came to 4 bases and at J to 1 base, leaving 4 bases not matched to a gene. This CDR3 comprises 15 residues. Germline CDR1 and CDR2: SGHTA and FQGNSA. The CDR3 spells CASSSRTGANTEAFF. CDR3 coding DNA: TGTGCCAGCAGCTCCAGGACAGGGGCGAACACTGAAGCTTTCTTT.

The genes are TRBV7-9 and TRBJ1-1; D might be TRBD1 (6 bases). The CDR3 loop spans 14 amino acids. Looked up from germline, CDR1 is SEHNR and CDR2 is FQNEAQ (reference sequence). V lost 4 bases and J 5 bases, leaving 14 bases between the germline ends. CDR3 amino acids: CASSWDNPRTEAFF. The DNA of the CDR3 is TGTGCCAGCAGCTGGGACAACCCGAGAACTGAAGCTTTCTTT.

The chain has TRBV27 and TRBJ2-1; tentatively, D is TRBD1 (6 bases). This CDR3 comprises 15 residues. In germline, CDR1 is MNHEY, CDR2 SMNVEV (reference sequence). Trimming cost V 7 bases and J 4 bases, with 17 bases left between them. Written as DNA, the CDR3 is TGTGCCAGCACCCCAGCCCGGACAGTATACAATGAGCAGTTCTTC. Its translation: CASTPARTVYNEQFF.

This clone appeared a few times. Other DNA sequences within the sample encode an identical CDR3. The V and J genes are TRBV6-5 and TRBJ2-5; D is possibly TRBD1 (8 bases). The V end was cut by 6 bases, the J end by 3 bases, with 17 bases between. The CDR3 is 15 residues long. In germline, CDR1 is MNHEY, CDR2 SVGAGI. CDR3 sequence (DNA): TGTGCCAGCAGGTCACACAGGGGGAGGGAAGAGACCCAGTACTTC. Encoded protein: CASRSHRGREETQYF.

The CDR3 DNA follows: TGTGCCAGCAGCGTGCGGACTTACAATGAGCAGTTCTTC. It codes for CASSVRTYNEQFF. V usage is TRBV7-9 and J usage is TRBJ2-1, with D possibly TRBD2 on 5 matching bases. The germline CDR1 and CDR2 sequences are SEHNR and FQNEAQ (reference sequence). V lost 5 bases to trimming and J lost 4 bases, with 9 bases between them. There are 13 residues in the CDR3. The full variable domain, with the rest looked up from reference TRBV7-9 and TRBJ2-1, is DTGVSQNPRHKITKRGQNVTFRCDPISEHNRLYWYRQTLGQGPEFLTYFQNEAQLEKSRLLSDRFSAERPKGSFSTLEIQRTEQGDSAMYLCASSVRTYNEQFFGPGTRLTVL.

The J gene is TRBJ1-1, the V gene TRBV25-1; TRBD1 matches 9 bases. The V gene end was trimmed by 3 bases and the J gene end by 10 bases; junction bases not matched to a gene: 12. CDR1 and CDR2 (germline): MGHDK, SYGVNS. The CDR3 runs 15 residues. CDR3 nucleotides: TGTGCCAGCAGTGACCCAACAGGGGGCTTGAGTGTAGCTTTCTTT. Its protein product is CASSDPTGGLSVAFF.

The V and J genes are TRBV6-6 and TRBJ1-6, with a possible D match to TRBD1 (6 bases). V was pared by 5 bases and J by 8 bases, with 19 bases between. From germline, CDR1 is MNHNY and CDR2 SVGAGI (reference sequence). This CDR3 has 16 amino acids. CDR3 region: CASSPPTGTIYSPLHF. The CDR3 DNA reads TGTGCCAGCAGTCCCCCAACAGGGACAATATATTCACCCCTCCACTTT.